This TCR beta chain was sequenced during a study of T cell clones after liver transplantation (dated 2019 in TCRdb). General notes on the study: The samples were obtained from ITN030ST, a randomized trial that attempted immunosuppression withdrawal within 2 years after liver transplantation. Donor-reactive T cell clones were identified by TCRbeta sequencing following a pre-transplant mixed lymphocyte reaction and were subsequently tracked in post-transplant blood. Third party-reactive TCRbeta sequences were also identified from pre-transplant MLRs to serve as an antigen-independent comparator for donor-reactive sequences. Of the eight recipients, a few were HCV-positive, while the remaining recipients had been transplanted for non-autoimmune, non-viral indications. Until randomization at 12-24 months post-transplant, subjects were given standard immunosuppression, with no induction therapy. Tolerance was defined as complete withdrawal of immunosuppression for at least one year without a rise in liver enzymes beyond twice the upper limit of normal. Blood samples were taken pre-transplant, pre-randomization before withdrawal, and post-randomization after full withdrawal or failed withdrawal. A cohort of 8 liver transplant recipients was studied, of whom 3 were classified as tolerant and 5 as non-tolerant. Points the paper makes about the study in general: The conclusions were considered preliminary, being limited by small, heterogeneous patient numbers and non-standardized post-transplant time points. Because no allograft tissue specimens were available, donor-reactive T cells may have migrated into the graft instead of being deleted. Donor-reactive sequences declined more than third party-reactive ones, suggesting partial antigen-specific deletion unrelated to withdrawal success. Low numbers of available donor cells limited the measurable donor-reactive repertoire in two subjects. After accounting for repertoire turnover, donor-reactive detection was significantly reduced in 7 of 8 subjects for CD4 and 8 of 8 for CD8. In 5 of 8 subjects, circulating donor-reactive CD4 TCRbeta sequences decreased significantly after transplant, regardless of tolerance or HCV status.

Thawed unstimulated PBMCs were stained for CD3, CD4 and CD8 and FACS-sorted into CD3+CD4+ and CD3+CD8+ populations. All 8 studied subjects were randomized to immunosuppression withdrawal. Genomic DNA was isolated with the Qiagen DNeasy Blood and Tissue Kit. Remarks on this clone: Its specific antigen is unknown. Qualities for individual bases were not recorded, and no much larger clone is one base off.

CDR1 and CDR2, per the germline V gene, are SGHAT and FQNNGV. The CDR3 spans 15 residues, from the cysteine through the phenylalanine. The retained sequence is limited to the CDR3, 45 bases, with the frame set at the first base. V was cut back by 0 bases and J by 2 bases, leaving a gap of 11 bases between them. High-throughput TCRbeta CDR3 sequencing of frozen genomic DNA was performed by immunoSEQ, including PCR amplification, mapping, bias correction and internal controls. Per the source publication's procedure: Productive rearrangements were kept, and unique TCRbeta sequences were defined by CDR3 nucleotide sequence plus V and J gene. Donor-reactive sequences required at least 5-fold expansion in CFSE-low cells versus unstimulated pre-transplant cells and at least 0.01% frequency. Minimum frequency thresholds were set for each subject based on the unstimulated sample with the lowest template count, ensuring at least 90% detection power. Repertoire turnover was measured by Jensen-Shannon divergence between the top 1000 TCRbeta sequences post- and pre-transplant. Two-sided Fisher's exact tests were used to test for changes in the detection of donor-reactive sequences. Imported from immuneACCESS, the table was reduced by TCRdb to in-frame sequences with V and J called. These copies leave out some clones; in studies compared against another copy, an unresolved V gene accounts for under half, and the cause of the remainder is not known. That table is the source of V, J and clone size, and D and trimming were worked out from the DNA. The sample table holds 12,000 to 15,000 clones, of which under 90% were seen once. The top ten clones comprise 28% of the sample.

The source of this sequence is a human patient who received a liver transplant. After a transplant, some T cells may be the graft donor's own cells. Rearrangement joined TRBV11-2 to TRBJ2-7; TRBD1 is perhaps the D gene, given 6 matching bases. Material: CD8+ T cells from blood, obtained roughly 50 months after liver transplant. The DNA sequence reads TGTGCCAGCAGCTTAGAACAGGGTACCACCTACGAGCAGTACTTC. This is translated as CASSLEQGTTYEQYF. With the rest looked up from the reference TRBV11-2 and TRBJ2-7 genes rather than sequenced, the full variable domain is EAGVAQSPRYKIIEKRQSVAFWCNPISGHATLYWYQQILGQGPKLLIQFQNNGVVDDSQLPKDRFSAERLKGVDSTLKIQPAKLEDSAVYLCASSLEQGTTYEQYFGPGTRLTVT.